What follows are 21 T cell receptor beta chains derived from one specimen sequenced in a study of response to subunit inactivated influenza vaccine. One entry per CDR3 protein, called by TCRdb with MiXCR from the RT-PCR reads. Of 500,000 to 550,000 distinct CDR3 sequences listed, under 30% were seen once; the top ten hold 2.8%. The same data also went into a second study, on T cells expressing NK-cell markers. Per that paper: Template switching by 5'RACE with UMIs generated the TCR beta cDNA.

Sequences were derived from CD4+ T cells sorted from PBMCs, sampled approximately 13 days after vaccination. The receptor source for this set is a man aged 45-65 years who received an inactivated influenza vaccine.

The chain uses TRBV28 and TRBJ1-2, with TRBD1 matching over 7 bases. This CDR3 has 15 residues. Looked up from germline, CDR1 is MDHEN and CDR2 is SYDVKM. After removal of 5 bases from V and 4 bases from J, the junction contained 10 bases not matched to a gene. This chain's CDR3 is CASSIRQGIPYGYTF. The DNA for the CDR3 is TGTGCCAGCAGTATACGACAGGGAATTCCCTATGGCTACACCTTC.

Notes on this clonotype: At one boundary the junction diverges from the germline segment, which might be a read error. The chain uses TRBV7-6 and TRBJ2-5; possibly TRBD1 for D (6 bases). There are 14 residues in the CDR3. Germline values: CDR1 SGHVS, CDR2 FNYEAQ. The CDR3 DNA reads TGTGCCAGCAGCTTAGGGACAGCCGCCGAGACCCAGCACTTC. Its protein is CASSLGTAAETQHF.

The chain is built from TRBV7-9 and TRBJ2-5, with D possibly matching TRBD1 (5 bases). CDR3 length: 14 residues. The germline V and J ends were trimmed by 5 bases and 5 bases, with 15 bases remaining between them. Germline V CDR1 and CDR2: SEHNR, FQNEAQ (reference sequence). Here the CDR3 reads CASSPRTLGETQYF. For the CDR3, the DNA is TGTGCCAGCAGCCCGCGGACATTGGGGGAGACCCAGTACTTC.

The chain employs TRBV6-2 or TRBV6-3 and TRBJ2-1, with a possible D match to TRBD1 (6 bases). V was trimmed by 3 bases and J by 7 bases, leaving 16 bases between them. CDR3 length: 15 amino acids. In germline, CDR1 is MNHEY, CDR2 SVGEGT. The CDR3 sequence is CASSYLGVRGNEQFF. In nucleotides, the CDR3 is TGTGCCAGCAGTTATTTGGGGGTTAGGGGGAATGAGCAGTTCTTC.

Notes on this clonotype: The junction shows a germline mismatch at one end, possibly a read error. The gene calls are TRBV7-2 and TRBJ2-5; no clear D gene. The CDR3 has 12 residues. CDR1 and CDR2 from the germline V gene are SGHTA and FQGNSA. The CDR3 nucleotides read TGTGCCAGCAGCCTACCCCAAGAGACCGAGTACTTC. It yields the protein CASSLPQETEYF.

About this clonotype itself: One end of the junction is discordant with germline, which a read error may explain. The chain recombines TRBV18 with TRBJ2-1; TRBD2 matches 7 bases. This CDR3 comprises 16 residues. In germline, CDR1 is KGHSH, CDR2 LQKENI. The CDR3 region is CARSPTAGVHSNEQFF. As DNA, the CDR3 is TGTGCCCGCTCACCAACGGCGGGAGTACATAGTAATGAGCAGTTCTTC.

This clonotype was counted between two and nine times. The CDR3 region is CASSALGVGELFF. Here the CDR3 DNA reads TGTGCCAGCAGTGCCCTTGGGGTCGGGGAGCTGTTTTTT. The V gene is TRBV12-3 or TRBV12-4, the J gene TRBJ2-2; D gene uncertain. This CDR3 comprises 13 residues. Deletions cut 5 bases from V and 7 bases from J, with 11 bases between.

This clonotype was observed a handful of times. The CDR3 loop reads CASSSQAYNEQFF. The CDR3 DNA follows: TGCGCCAGCAGCAGCCAGGCCTACAATGAGCAGTTCTTC. The V call is TRBV4-3, the J call TRBJ2-1, with D unresolved. The CDR3 runs to 13 residues. The V gene lost 5 bases and the J gene lost 2 bases, with 7 bases spanning the gap. From germline, CDR1 is LGHNA and CDR2 YSLEER.

Written as DNA, the CDR3 is TGCAGTGCTAGCTTTGCTAGCCCGAGGGAGAGAGAGCAGTACTTC. Its translation: CSASFASPREREQYF. The rearrangement uses TRBV20-1 and TRBJ2-7, with D maybe TRBD2 (5 bases). Looked up from germline, CDR1 is DFQATT and CDR2 is SNEGSKA (reference sequence). V gave up 3 bases and J gave up 7 bases, with 22 bases separating them. The CDR3 consists of 15 residues.

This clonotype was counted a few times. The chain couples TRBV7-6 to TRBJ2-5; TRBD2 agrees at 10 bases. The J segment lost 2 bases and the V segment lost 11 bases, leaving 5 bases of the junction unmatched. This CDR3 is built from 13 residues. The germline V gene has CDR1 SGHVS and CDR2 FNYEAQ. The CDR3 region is CAGQRGGQETQYF. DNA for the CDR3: TGTGCCGGGCAGCGGGGGGGTCAAGAGACCCAGTACTTC.

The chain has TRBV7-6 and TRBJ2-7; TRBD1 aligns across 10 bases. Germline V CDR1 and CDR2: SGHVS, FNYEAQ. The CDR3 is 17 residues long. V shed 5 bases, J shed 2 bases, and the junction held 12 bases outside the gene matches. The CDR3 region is CASSTPSRTGGTYEQYF. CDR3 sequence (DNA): TGTGCCAGCAGCACACCCAGTCGGACAGGGGGGACCTACGAGCAGTACTTC.

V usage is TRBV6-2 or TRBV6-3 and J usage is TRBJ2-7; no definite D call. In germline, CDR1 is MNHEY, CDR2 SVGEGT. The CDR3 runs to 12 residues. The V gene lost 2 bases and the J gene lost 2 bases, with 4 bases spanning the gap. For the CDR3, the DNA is TGTGCCAGCAGTTACGCGACCTACGAGCAGTACTTC. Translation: CASSYATYEQYF.

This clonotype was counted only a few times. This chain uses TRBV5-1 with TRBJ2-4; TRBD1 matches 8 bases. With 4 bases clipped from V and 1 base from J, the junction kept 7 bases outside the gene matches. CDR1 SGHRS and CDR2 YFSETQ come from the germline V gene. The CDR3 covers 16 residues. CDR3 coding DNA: TGCGCCAGCAGCCCCCGGGACAGGTCGGCCAAAAACATTCAGTACTTC. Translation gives CASSPRDRSAKNIQYF. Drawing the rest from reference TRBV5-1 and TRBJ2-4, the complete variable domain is KAGVTQTPRYLIKTRGQQVTLSCSPISGHRSVSWYQQTPGQGLQFLFEYFSETQRNKGNFPGRFSGRQFSNSRSEMNVSTLELGDSALYLCASSPRDRSAKNIQYFGAGTRLSVL.

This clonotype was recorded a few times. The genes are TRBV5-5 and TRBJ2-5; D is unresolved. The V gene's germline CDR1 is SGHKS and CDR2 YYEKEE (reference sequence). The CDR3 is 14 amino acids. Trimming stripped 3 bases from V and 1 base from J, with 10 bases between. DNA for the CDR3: TGTGCCAGCAGCTCCCTCCAAACCCAAGAGACCCAGTACTTC. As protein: CASSSLQTQETQYF.

The CDR3: CASSPRSRTASSGANVLTF. As DNA, the CDR3 is TGTGCCAGCAGCCCACGTAGTAGGACAGCGAGCTCTGGGGCCAACGTCCTGACTTTC. The rearrangement joins TRBV7-3 to TRBJ2-6; D perhaps matches TRBD1 (6 bases). Deletions cut 5 bases from V and 0 bases from J, with 20 bases between. The CDR3 extends over 19 amino acids. The germline gives CDR1 SGHTA, CDR2 FQGTGA.

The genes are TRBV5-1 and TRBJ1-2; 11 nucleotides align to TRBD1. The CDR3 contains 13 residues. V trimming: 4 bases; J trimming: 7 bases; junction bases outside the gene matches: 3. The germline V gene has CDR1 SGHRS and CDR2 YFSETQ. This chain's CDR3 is CASSHGTGGGYTF. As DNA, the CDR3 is TGCGCCAGCAGCCATGGGACAGGGGGTGGCTACACCTTC.

The CDR3, as DNA: TGTGCCAGCAGCGGGACAGGAGGGGAGACCCAGTACTTC. Amino acid sequence: CASSGTGGETQYF. The chain is built from TRBV9 and TRBJ2-5, with D possibly matching TRBD1 (7 bases). CDR1 is SGDLS and CDR2 is YYNGEE in the germline V gene. Trimming took off 3 bases at V and 5 bases at J, with 11 bases between the two ends. CDR3 length: 13 residues.

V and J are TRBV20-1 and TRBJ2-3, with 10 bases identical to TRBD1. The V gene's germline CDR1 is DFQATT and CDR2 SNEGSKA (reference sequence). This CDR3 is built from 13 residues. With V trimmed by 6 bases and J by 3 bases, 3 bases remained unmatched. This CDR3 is CSAGQGGTDTQYF. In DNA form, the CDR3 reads TGCAGTGCCGGACAGGGGGGAACAGATACGCAGTATTTT.

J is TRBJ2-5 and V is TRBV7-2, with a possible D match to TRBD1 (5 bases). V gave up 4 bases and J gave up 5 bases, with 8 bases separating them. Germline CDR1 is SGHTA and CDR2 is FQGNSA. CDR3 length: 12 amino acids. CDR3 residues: CASSSSGETQYF. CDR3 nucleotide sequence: TGTGCCAGCAGCTCCTCAGGGGAGACCCAGTACTTC.

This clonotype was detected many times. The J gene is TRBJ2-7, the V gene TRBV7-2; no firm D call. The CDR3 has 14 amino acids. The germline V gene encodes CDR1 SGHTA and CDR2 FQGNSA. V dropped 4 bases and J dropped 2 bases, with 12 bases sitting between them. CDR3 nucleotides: TGTGCCAGCAGCTCGTACACGAAAACCTACGAGCAGTACTTC. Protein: CASSSYTKTYEQYF.

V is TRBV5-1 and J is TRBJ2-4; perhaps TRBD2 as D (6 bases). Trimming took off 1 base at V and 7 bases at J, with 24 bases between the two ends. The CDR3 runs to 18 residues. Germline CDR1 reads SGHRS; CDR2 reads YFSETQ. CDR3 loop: CASSLLSGGRLGSNIQYF. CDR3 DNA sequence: TGCGCCAGCAGCTTGTTAAGTGGGGGTCGACTAGGTTCCAACATTCAGTACTTC.